This T cell receptor (beta chain) was sequenced for a study of T cell responses to AZD1222 COVID-19 vaccine (dated by TCRdb to the early 2020s). At the level of the whole study: A total of approximately 230 trial participants underwent TCR sequencing, of whom about 210 received two doses of AZD1222 and 26 received two doses of the MenACWY control vaccine. Trial participants were enrolled by age into 18-55, 56-69 and 70-plus year subgroups, with roughly 160, 29 and 62 TCR-sequenced participants respectively. General conclusions and limits of the study: In the small 56-69-year group, the increase in depth fell short of significance, most likely because of low power. Participants were mostly white British and included more females than males, and it was suggested by the authors that clonal diversity may have been underestimated. Conclusions about previously exposed vaccinees are limited, since just five or six AZD1222 recipients were seropositive for SARS-CoV-2 at baseline. The whole spike protein was spanned by vaccine-associated CD4 TCRs, and dominant responses were seen in regions 160-218 and 743-854. Because no day 14 peak-response samples were available, repertoires were characterized only after the peak T cell response. Nearly half of unique spike-specific TCRs reportedly recognized epitopes outside regions mutated in the B.1.351 and B.1.1.7 variants. A significant rise in spike-specific TCR breadth and depth was observed after two AZD1222 doses relative to day 0 and relative to MenACWY recipients.

The CDR3 spans 21 residues, from the cysteine through the phenylalanine. Of all the DNA, just the CDR3 is kept, 63 bases in frame from base 1. Reading the germline V gene gives CDR1 KGHSH and CDR2 LQKENI. V is pruned by 1 base and J by 0 bases, leaving 15 bases of the junction without a gene match. The CDR3 regions of human TCRbeta chains were subjected to immunosequencing. From the authors' description of their analysis: Repertoire TCRs were checked for matches against a reference library of SARS-CoV-2-specific TCRs that had been generated using the MIRA antigen-specificity platform. Breadth meant the fraction of unique TCRs that were SARS-CoV-2-associated, whereas depth meant the fraction of total T cells that were SARS-CoV-2-associated. Using the MIRA data, each spike-specific TCR was assigned both to the spike region to which the TCR was reactive and to a CD4 or CD8 class. Log10-transformed breadth and depth values were compared by one-way ANOVA with Sidak's multiple comparisons tests. Sourced from immuneACCESS, this table was stored by TCRdb with only in-frame sequences that have V and J called. A share of the clones is absent; for the studies checked, an unresolved V gene accounts for under half, and the remainder has no known explanation. V, J and clone size are those of that table, while D and trimming were read from the DNA. For this sample there are some 130,000 clones; 65% to 90% appear just once. The top ten clones comprise 7.9% of the sample.

The sample's time point label is to be understood as: about 28 days (+/-7) after the second vaccine dose. The treatment or condition label of this sample denotes: meningococcal conjugate vaccine given as trial control. The vaccinee samples were drawn from two UK trials, COV001 and COV002, one of which was a single-blind randomized controlled phase 2/3 trial testing AZD1222 (ChAdOx1 nCoV-19) in healthy adults. Trial participant PBMC samples were collected at day 0 and day 28 after the second dose for TCRbeta chain sequencing. Comment on this clone: Its recognized antigen is unknown. It has no much larger one-base neighbor in the sample; base qualities were not kept.

The source was peripheral blood, collected 28 days after the second dose of the MenACWY control vaccine. The V and J segments used are TRBV18 and TRBJ2-3; 11 bases in the junction line up with TRBD2. The source of this sequence is an adult who received the MenACWY meningococcal vaccine as a control. CDR3 region: CASSPLSLAGGRRPSTDTQYF. The sequence in DNA is TGTGCCAGCTCACCACTGTCCCTAGCGGGAGGACGCAGGCCCAGCACAGATACGCAGTATTTT.